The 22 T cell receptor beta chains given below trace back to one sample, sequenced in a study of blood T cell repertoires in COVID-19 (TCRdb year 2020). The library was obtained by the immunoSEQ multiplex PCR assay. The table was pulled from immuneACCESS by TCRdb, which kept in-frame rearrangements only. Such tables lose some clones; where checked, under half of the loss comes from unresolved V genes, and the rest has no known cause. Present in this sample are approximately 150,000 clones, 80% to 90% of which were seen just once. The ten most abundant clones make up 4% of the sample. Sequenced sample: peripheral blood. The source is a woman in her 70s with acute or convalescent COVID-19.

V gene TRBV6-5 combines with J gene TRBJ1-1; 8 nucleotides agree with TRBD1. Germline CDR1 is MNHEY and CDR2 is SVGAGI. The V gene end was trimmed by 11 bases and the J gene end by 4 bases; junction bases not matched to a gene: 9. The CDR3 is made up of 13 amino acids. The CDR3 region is CASRGPWGTEAFF. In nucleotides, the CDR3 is TGTGCCTCCAGGGGGCCCTGGGGCACTGAAGCTTTCTTT.

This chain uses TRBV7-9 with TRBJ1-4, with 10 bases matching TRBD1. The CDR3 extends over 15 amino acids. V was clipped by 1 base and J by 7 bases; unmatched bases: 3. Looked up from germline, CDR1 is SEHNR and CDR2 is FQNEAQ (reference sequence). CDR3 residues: CASSLVGQGVEKLFF. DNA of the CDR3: TGTGCCAGCAGCTTAGTAGGACAGGGGGTTGAAAAACTGTTTTTT.

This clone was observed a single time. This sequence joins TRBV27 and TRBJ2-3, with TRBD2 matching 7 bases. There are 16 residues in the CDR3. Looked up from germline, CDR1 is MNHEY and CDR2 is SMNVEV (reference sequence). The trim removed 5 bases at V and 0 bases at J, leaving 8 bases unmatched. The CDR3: CASSGRLALSTDTQYF. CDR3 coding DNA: TGTGCCAGCAGTGGGAGACTAGCACTTAGCACAGATACGCAGTATTTT.

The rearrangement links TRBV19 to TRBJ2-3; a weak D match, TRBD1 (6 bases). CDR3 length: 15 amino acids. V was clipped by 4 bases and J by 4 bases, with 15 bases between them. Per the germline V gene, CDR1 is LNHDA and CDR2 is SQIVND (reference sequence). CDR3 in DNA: TGTGCCAGTAGTAGGCGGCAGGGGAGCCCAGATACGCAGTATTTT. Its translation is CASSRRQGSPDTQYF.

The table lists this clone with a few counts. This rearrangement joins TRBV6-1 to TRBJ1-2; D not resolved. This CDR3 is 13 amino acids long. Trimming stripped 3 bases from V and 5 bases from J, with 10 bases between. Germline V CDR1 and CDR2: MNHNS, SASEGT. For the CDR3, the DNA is TGTGCCAGCAGTGATGGCAGAAGATATGGCTACACCTTC. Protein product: CASSDGRRYGYTF.

CDR3 DNA: TGTGCCAGCAGTTTGACCTTTCAGGGAGGTCGTAATGAAAAACTGTTTTTT. This gives the protein CASSLTFQGGRNEKLFF. The V call is TRBV28, the J call TRBJ1-4, with D tentatively TRBD1 (5 bases). Germline V gives CDR1 MDHEN, CDR2 SYDVKM. The CDR3 spans 17 residues. V lost 3 bases and J 4 bases, leaving 18 bases between the germline ends.

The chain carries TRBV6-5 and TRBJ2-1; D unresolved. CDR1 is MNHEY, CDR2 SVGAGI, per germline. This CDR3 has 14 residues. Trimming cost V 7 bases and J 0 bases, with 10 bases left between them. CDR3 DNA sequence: TGTGCCAGCACTTCGGAGAGCTCCTACAATGAGCAGTTCTTC. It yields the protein CASTSESSYNEQFF.

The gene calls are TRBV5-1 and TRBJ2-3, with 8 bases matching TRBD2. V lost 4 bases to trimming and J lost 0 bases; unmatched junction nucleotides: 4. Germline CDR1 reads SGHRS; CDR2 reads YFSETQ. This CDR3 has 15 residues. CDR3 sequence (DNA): TGCGCCAGCAGCCGACTAGCGACTAGCACAGATACGCAGTATTTT. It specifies CASSRLATSTDTQYF.

The CDR3 sequence: CASSESMASNYGYTF. In DNA form, the CDR3 reads TGTGCCAGCAGTGAGTCAATGGCATCGAACTATGGCTACACCTTC. The chain links TRBV6-1 to TRBJ1-2; D gene uncertain. V lost 3 bases to trimming and J lost 2 bases, with 13 bases between them. The V gene's germline CDR1 is MNHNS and CDR2 SASEGT. The CDR3 consists of 15 residues.

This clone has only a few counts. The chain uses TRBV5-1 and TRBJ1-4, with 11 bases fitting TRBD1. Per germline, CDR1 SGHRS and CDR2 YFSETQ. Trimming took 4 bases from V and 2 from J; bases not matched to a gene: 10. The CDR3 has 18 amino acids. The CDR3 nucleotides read TGCGCCAGCAGCCCGGGACAGGGGGGTTTTCGGACTAATGAAAAACTGTTTTTT. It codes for CASSPGQGGFRTNEKLFF.

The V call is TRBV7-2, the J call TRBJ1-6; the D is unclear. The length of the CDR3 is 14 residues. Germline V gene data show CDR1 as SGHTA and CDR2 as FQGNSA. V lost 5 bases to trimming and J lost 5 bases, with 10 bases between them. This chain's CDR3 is CASSQLRNNSPLHF. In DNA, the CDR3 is TGTGCCAGCAGCCAACTGCGGAATAATTCACCCCTCCACTTT. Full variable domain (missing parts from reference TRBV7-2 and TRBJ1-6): GAGVSQSPSNKVTEKGKDVELRCDPISGHTALYWYRQSLGQGLEFLIYFQGNSAPDKSGLPSDRFSAERTGGSVSTLTIQRTQQEDSAVYLCASSQLRNNSPLHFGNGTRLTVT.

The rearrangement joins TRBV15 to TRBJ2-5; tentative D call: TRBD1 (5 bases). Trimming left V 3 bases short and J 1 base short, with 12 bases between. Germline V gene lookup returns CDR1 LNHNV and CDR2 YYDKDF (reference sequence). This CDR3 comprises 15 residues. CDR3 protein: CATSSLREPQETQYF. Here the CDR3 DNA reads TGTGCCACCAGCAGTCTCAGGGAACCCCAAGAGACCCAGTACTTC.

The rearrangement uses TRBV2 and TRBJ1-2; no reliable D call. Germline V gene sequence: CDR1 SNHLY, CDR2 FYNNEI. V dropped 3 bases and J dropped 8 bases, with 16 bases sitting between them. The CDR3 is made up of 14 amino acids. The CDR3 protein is CASSEAAVILGYTF. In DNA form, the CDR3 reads TGTGCCAGCAGTGAGGCTGCAGTTATTTTGGGCTACACCTTC.

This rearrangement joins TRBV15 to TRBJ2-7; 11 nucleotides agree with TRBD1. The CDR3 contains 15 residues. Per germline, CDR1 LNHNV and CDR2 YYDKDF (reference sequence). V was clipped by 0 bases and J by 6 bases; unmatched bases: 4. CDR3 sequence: CATSRDRTGGGEQYF. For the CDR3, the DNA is TGTGCCACCAGCAGAGACCGGACAGGGGGCGGCGAGCAGTACTTC.

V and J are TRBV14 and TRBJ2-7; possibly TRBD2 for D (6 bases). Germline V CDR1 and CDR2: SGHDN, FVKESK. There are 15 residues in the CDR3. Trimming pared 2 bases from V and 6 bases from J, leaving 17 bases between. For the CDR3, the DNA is TGTGCCAGCAGCCAACCGACTAGGGTCGGGTCCGAGCAGTACTTC. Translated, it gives CASSQPTRVGSEQYF.

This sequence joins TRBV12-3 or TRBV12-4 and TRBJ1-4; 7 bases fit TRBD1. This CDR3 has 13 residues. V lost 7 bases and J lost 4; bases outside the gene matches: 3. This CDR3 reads CASKGQNNEKLFF. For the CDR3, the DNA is TGTGCCAGCAAGGGACAGAATAATGAAAAACTGTTTTTT.

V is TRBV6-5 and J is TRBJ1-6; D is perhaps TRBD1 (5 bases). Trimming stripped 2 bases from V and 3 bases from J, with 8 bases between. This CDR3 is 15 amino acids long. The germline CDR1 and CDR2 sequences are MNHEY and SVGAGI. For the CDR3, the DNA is TGTGCCAGCAGTTACCAGGGTAGCTATAATTCACCCCTCCACTTT. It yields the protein CASSYQGSYNSPLHF.

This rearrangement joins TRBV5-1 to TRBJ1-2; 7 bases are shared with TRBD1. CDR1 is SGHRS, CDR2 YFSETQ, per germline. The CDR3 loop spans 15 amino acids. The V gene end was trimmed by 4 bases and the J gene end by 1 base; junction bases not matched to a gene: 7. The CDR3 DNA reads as TGCGCCAGCAGCACAGGGACAGCGCTTAACTATGGCTACACCTTC. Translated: CASSTGTALNYGYTF.

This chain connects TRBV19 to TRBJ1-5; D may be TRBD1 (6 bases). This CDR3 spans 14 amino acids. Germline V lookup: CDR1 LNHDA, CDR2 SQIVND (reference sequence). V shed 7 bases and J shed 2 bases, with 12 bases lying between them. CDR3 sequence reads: CASNLRTGNQPQHF. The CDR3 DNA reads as TGTGCCAGTAATCTACGGACAGGCAATCAGCCCCAGCATTTT.

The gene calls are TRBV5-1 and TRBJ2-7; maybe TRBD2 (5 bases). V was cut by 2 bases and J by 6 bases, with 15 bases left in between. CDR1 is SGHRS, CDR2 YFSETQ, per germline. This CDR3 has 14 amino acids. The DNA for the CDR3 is TGCGCCAGCAGCTTAGGACTTCCTGGAGGCGAGCAGTACTTC. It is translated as CASSLGLPGGEQYF.

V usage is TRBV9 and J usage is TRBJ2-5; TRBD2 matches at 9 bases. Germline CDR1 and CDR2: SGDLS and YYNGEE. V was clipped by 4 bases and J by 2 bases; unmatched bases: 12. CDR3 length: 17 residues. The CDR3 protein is CASSLSPILAGQETQYF. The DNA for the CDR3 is TGTGCCAGCAGCCTCAGCCCAATTCTAGCGGGACAAGAGACCCAGTACTTC.

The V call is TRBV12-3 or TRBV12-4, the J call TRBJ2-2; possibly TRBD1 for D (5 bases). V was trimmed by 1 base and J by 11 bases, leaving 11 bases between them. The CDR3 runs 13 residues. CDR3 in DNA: TGTGCCAGCAGTTTAGGAGGACACATAGAGCTGTTTTTT. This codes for CASSLGGHIELFF.